A single sample gave rise to the 30 T cell receptor beta chains below, sequenced in a study of blood T cell repertoires in COVID-19. Clones were read by immunoSEQ multiplex PCR, and TCRdb kept only the in-frame ones, dropping some. Of about 160,000 clones listed, about four fifths are singletons. The sample consisted of peripheral blood. The receptor set was obtained from a man between 65 and 85 years old who had recovered from COVID-19.

The chain has TRBV28 and TRBJ1-2; TRBD1 aligns across 7 bases. Trimming removed 4 bases from V and 2 bases from J; junction bases left unmatched: 10. Germline V lookup: CDR1 MDHEN, CDR2 SYDVKM. The CDR3 runs 16 residues. The CDR3 reads CASSSPQGGLNYGYTF. The DNA for the CDR3 is TGTGCCAGCAGTTCCCCCCAGGGGGGCCTAAACTATGGCTACACCTTC.

The gene calls are TRBV7-2 and TRBJ2-3; D gene ambiguous. V was pared by 1 base and J by 6 bases, with 14 bases between. Germline V gives CDR1 SGHTA, CDR2 FQGNSA. This CDR3 has 15 residues. This chain's CDR3 is CASSLGLGYPDTQYF. CDR3 nucleotides: TGTGCCAGCAGCTTAGGATTGGGCTACCCCGATACGCAGTATTTT.

With regard to this clone: The junction does not match germline at one end; this may be a read error. V and J are TRBV7-7 and TRBJ2-5; TRBD1 is a possible D gene (6 bases). This CDR3 region has 13 residues. Germline V CDR1 and CDR2: SSHAT, FNYEAQ (reference sequence). The CDR3 coding sequence is TGTGCTAGCAGCCCGGACAGTCAAGAGACCCAGTACTTC. Translation gives CASSPDSQETQYF.

CDR3: CASSLPPGTQYF. CDR3 coding DNA: TGTGCCAGCAGCTTACCCCCGGGTACGCAGTATTTT. The rearrangement links TRBV7-2 to TRBJ2-3; D is unclear. V gave up 2 bases and J gave up 8 bases, with 8 bases separating them. This CDR3 has 12 residues. Germline lookup yields CDR1 SGHTA and CDR2 FQGNSA.

This chain connects TRBV6-5 to TRBJ1-3; 8 positions agree with TRBD1. The CDR3 runs 15 residues. Germline CDR1 MNHEY, CDR2 SVGAGI. V shed 7 bases, J shed 0 bases, and the junction held 5 bases outside the gene matches. This CDR3 is CASTGGQDSGNTIYF. CDR3 nucleotides: TGTGCCAGCACAGGGGGACAGGACTCTGGAAACACCATATATTTT.

The sample holds a few counts of this clone. The chain has TRBV4-1 and TRBJ1-6; D remains unclear. V was pared by 4 bases and J by 8 bases, with 12 bases between. This CDR3 is built from 14 residues. Per the germline V gene, CDR1 is MGHRA and CDR2 is YSYEKL. The CDR3 nucleotides are TGCGCCAGCAGCCCTCGCACACCCGATTCACCCCTCCACTTT. Its protein is CASSPRTPDSPLHF.

This chain uses TRBV7-9 with TRBJ2-3, with TRBD2 matching over 13 bases. V dropped 5 bases and J dropped 5; count of bases not matched to a gene: 13. The germline CDR1 and CDR2 sequences are SEHNR and FQNEAQ (reference sequence). The CDR3 is made up of 18 amino acids. The DNA of the CDR3 is TGTGCCAGCAGCCCGCCCTACCGACTAGCGGGAGGTAGAGATACGCAGTATTTT. The encoded protein is CASSPPYRLAGGRDTQYF.

This chain joins TRBV5-8 and TRBJ2-1, with D uncertain. CDR1 SGHTS and CDR2 YDEGEE come from the germline V gene. V was shortened by 2 bases and J by 9 bases, with 12 bases between the two germline ends. CDR3 length equals 13 residues. CDR3 residues: CASSLYRVAEQFF. Here the CDR3 DNA reads TGTGCCAGCAGCTTATACCGGGTTGCTGAGCAGTTCTTC.

The chain combines TRBV9 with TRBJ2-1, with TRBD2 identical over 11 bases. From germline, CDR1 is SGDLS and CDR2 YYNGEE. Losses at the gene ends were 0 bases for V and 4 bases for J; bases not matched to a gene: 3. CDR3 length: 16 residues. The CDR3 region is CASSVGTSGLYNEQFF. For the CDR3, the DNA is TGTGCCAGCAGCGTAGGGACTAGCGGGCTATACAATGAGCAGTTCTTC.

The chain joins TRBV27 to TRBJ2-3; 8 bases align to TRBD2. Germline CDR1 is MNHEY and CDR2 is SMNVEV (reference sequence). This CDR3 is 15 amino acids long. Trimming at V came to 8 bases and at J to 3 bases, leaving 10 bases not matched to a gene. CDR3: CASADQREPTDTQYF. The CDR3 coding sequence is TGTGCCAGCGCTGACCAGCGGGAGCCAACAGATACGCAGTATTTT.

This clone has only a few counts. The CDR3 is CASSQTGNLGEKLFF. The CDR3 DNA sequence: TGTGCCAGTAGCCAAACAGGGAATTTAGGGGAAAAACTGTTTTTT. This chain links TRBV19 with TRBJ1-4; D is perhaps TRBD1 (6 bases). The CDR3 is 15 amino acids. Trimming took 6 bases from V and 8 from J, leaving 19 bases between them. Germline-derived CDR1 and CDR2 are LNHDA and SQIVND (reference sequence).

This chain joins TRBV19 and TRBJ2-2, with TRBD1 matching 8 bases. This CDR3 is built from 14 residues. The V gene end was trimmed by 5 bases and the J gene end by 3 bases; junction bases not matched to a gene: 2. In germline, CDR1 is LNHDA, CDR2 SQIVND (reference sequence). The CDR3 sequence: CASSQTGDTGELFF. The CDR3 nucleotides read TGTGCCAGTAGTCAGACAGGGGACACCGGGGAGCTGTTTTTT.

CDR3 protein: CASSRRLAGNEQFF. The DNA of the CDR3 is TGCGCCAGCAGCAGACGACTAGCGGGGAATGAGCAGTTCTTC. The chain couples TRBV5-1 to TRBJ2-1, with 11 bases lining up with TRBD2. This CDR3 has 14 residues. Germline V gene lookup returns CDR1 SGHRS and CDR2 YFSETQ. Trimming took 4 bases from V and 7 from J; bases not matched to a gene: 4.

This clone was recorded only once. CDR3 sequence reads: CASSLTSGRSNEQFF. DNA for the CDR3: TGTGCCAGCAGCTTAACTAGCGGGAGAAGCAATGAGCAGTTCTTC. This chain joins TRBV7-3 and TRBJ2-1; the match to TRBD2 covers 9 bases. The CDR3 runs 15 residues. V gave up 0 bases and J gave up 6 bases; unmatched junction bases: 3. Germline loops: CDR1 SGHTA, CDR2 FQGTGA.

This rearrangement joins TRBV5-4 to TRBJ2-5; TRBD2 matches 7 bases. The CDR3 is made up of 13 amino acids. The germline gives CDR1 SGHNT, CDR2 YYREEE (reference sequence). The V and J ends lost 0 bases and 8 bases, in that order; junction bases with no gene match: 4. CDR3 nucleotides: TGTGCCAGCAGCTTGGAGAGCGGGGCAACCCAGTACTTC. Its protein is CASSLESGATQYF.

V gene TRBV11-2 combines with J gene TRBJ2-7; tentatively, D is TRBD2 (6 bases). V gave up 8 bases and J gave up 5 bases, with 22 bases separating them. Germline CDR1 SGHAT, CDR2 FQNNGV. The CDR3 runs to 15 residues. The CDR3 is CASSITPRAGHEQYF. CDR3 bases: TGTGCCAGCTCGATAACCCCACGAGCGGGCCACGAGCAGTACTTC.

This chain joins TRBV5-8 and TRBJ2-3, with TRBD2 matching over 11 bases. This CDR3 contains 16 residues. V was pared by 4 bases and J by 2 bases, with 6 bases of the junction left unmatched. Germline V gives CDR1 SGHTS, CDR2 YDEGEE. CDR3 region: CASSNGLAGTTDTQYF. Here the CDR3 DNA reads TGTGCCAGCAGCAACGGACTAGCGGGCACCACAGATACGCAGTATTTT. The variable domain in full, completed from reference TRBV5-8 and TRBJ2-3, reads EAGVTQSPTHLIKTRGQQATLRCSPISGHTSVYWYQQALGLGLQFLLWYDEGEERNRGNFPPRFSGRQFPNYSSELNVNALELEDSALYLCASSNGLAGTTDTQYFGPGTRLTVL.

The J gene is TRBJ2-3, the V gene TRBV28, with D tentatively TRBD2 (7 bases). This CDR3 has 15 residues. CDR1 and CDR2 from the germline V gene are MDHEN and SYDVKM. V lost 3 bases, J lost 5 bases, and 15 bases lay in between. CDR3 in DNA: TGTGCCAGCAGTTTTGGAGGGAGGGGGATAGATACGCAGTATTTT. This gives the protein CASSFGGRGIDTQYF.

The chain links TRBV29-1 to TRBJ2-7; maybe TRBD1 (6 bases). Germline V gene lookup returns CDR1 SQVTM and CDR2 ANQGSEA. This CDR3 has 13 amino acids. V was clipped by 7 bases and J by 4 bases, with 17 bases between them. CDR3 sequence: CSAHGTGQYEQYF. The CDR3 nucleotides read TGCAGCGCCCACGGTACAGGGCAATACGAGCAGTACTTC.

The chain carries TRBV19 and TRBJ2-3; TRBD1 might be the D (6 bases). Germline CDR1 reads LNHDA; CDR2 reads SQIVND (reference sequence). V lost 6 bases and J 3 bases, leaving 13 bases between the germline ends. This CDR3 region has 14 residues. The CDR3 nucleotides read TGTGCCAGTAGACGAGACAGGAGTACAGATACGCAGTATTTT. It translates to CASRRDRSTDTQYF.

The chain recombines TRBV5-4 with TRBJ2-3; tentative D call: TRBD2 (6 bases). The CDR3 consists of 15 residues. The V gene's germline CDR1 is SGHNT and CDR2 YYREEE (reference sequence). Trimming stripped 0 bases from V and 1 base from J, with 9 bases between. CDR3 sequence: CASSLDGGGTDTQYF. CDR3 in DNA: TGTGCCAGCAGCTTGGACGGGGGAGGCACAGATACGCAGTATTTT. The full variable domain, with the rest looked up from reference TRBV5-4 and TRBJ2-3, is ETGVTQSPTHLIKTRGQQVTLRCSSQSGHNTVSWYQQALGQGPQFIFQYYREEENGRGNFPPRFSGLQFPNYSSELNVNALELDDSALYLCASSLDGGGTDTQYFGPGTRLTVL.

This chain links TRBV5-5 with TRBJ2-7; D gene ambiguous. From germline, CDR1 is SGHKS and CDR2 YYEKEE (reference sequence). Deletions cut 2 bases from V and 4 bases from J, with 13 bases between. This CDR3 is built from 14 residues. CDR3 bases: TGTGCCAGCAGCTTAGGAGTAAACTCGTACGAGCAGTACTTC. Protein product: CASSLGVNSYEQYF.

This clone was detected only a few times. The gene calls are TRBV24-1 and TRBJ2-2, with D possibly matching TRBD1 (5 bases). The germline V gene has CDR1 KGHDR and CDR2 SFDVKD. V was pared by 4 bases and J by 7 bases, with 9 bases between. This CDR3 is 13 amino acids long. The CDR3 nucleotides are TGTGCCACCAGTGAGGCAGGGTTCGGGGAGCTGTTTTTT. It specifies CATSEAGFGELFF.

The CDR3 DNA sequence: TGTGCCAGCAGCGAATGGACATACGAGCAGTACTTC. The encoded protein is CASSEWTYEQYF. V gene TRBV5-6 combines with J gene TRBJ2-7; possibly TRBD1 for D (5 bases). Germline V lookup: CDR1 SGHDT, CDR2 YYEEEE. CDR3 size: 12 residues. Trimming stripped 4 bases from V and 4 bases from J, with 9 bases between.

The chain joins TRBV3-1 (or the pseudogene TRBV3-2) to TRBJ2-3; no clear D. The CDR3 totals 11 residues. The germline V gene has CDR1 LGHDT and CDR2 YNNKEL (reference sequence). Between the trimmed V and J ends, which lost 3 bases and 7 bases, there was a span of 5 bases. The CDR3 region has the DNA TGTGCCAGCAGCCATACTAATACGCAGTATTTT. Its protein is CASSHTNTQYF.

This chain links TRBV2 with TRBJ2-7, with D maybe TRBD1 (5 bases). Germline CDR1 and CDR2: SNHLY and FYNNEI. The length of the CDR3 is 12 residues. Trimming took 8 bases from V and 3 from J, leaving 11 bases between them. The CDR3 coding sequence is TGTGCCAGCGGTATCCAGGGCTACGAGCAGTACTTC. It codes for CASGIQGYEQYF.

This clone was seen a single time. This rearrangement joins TRBV28 to TRBJ2-1; a weak D match, TRBD2 (6 bases). V was clipped by 5 bases and J by 3 bases, with 14 bases between them. CDR1 and CDR2 from the germline V gene are MDHEN and SYDVKM. This CDR3 region has 15 residues. The chain's CDR3 is CASSRPGDFYNEQFF. In DNA, the CDR3 is TGTGCCAGCAGTCGACCCGGGGACTTCTACAATGAGCAGTTCTTC.

This CDR3 is CASRPAGTGANEQYF. In DNA form, the CDR3 reads TGTGCCAGCAGACCCGCCGGGACAGGGGCGAACGAGCAGTACTTC. The rearrangement links TRBV28 to TRBJ2-7; TRBD1 aligns across 10 bases. V lost 6 bases to trimming and J lost 5 bases; unmatched junction nucleotides: 10. The CDR3 consists of 15 residues. Germline CDR1 and CDR2: MDHEN and SYDVKM.

This chain links TRBV20-1 with TRBJ2-3; 11 bases map to TRBD2. Trimming cost V 3 bases and J 0 bases; bases outside gene matches: 2. CDR1 and CDR2 from the germline V gene are DFQATT and SNEGSKA (reference sequence). The length of the CDR3 is 15 residues. CDR3 in DNA: TGCAGTGCTAGTAGGACTAGCGGGAGCACAGATACGCAGTATTTT. Translated: CSASRTSGSTDTQYF.

The rearrangement joins TRBV9 to TRBJ1-6; the D gene is possibly TRBD1 (5 bases). The germline gives CDR1 SGDLS, CDR2 YYNGEE. The CDR3 is 15 residues long. Trimming stripped 2 bases from V and 10 bases from J, with 16 bases between. The DNA of the CDR3 is TGTGCCAGCAGCGTGGAGGGGACGCAGGCCTCACCCCTCCACTTT. Protein sequence: CASSVEGTQASPLHF.